What follows describes a single T cell receptor (beta chain). Its target antigen remains unknown. Base qualities are not at hand, and no much larger clone is one base apart. Trimming leaves V shorter by 0 bases and J shorter by 0 bases, with the junction holding 6 bases beyond the gene matches. Per the germline V gene, SGHDN is the CDR1 and FVKESK is the CDR2. The CDR3, from cysteine to phenylalanine, totals 17 residues. CDR3 DNA is the only sequence kept; it has 51 bases, read in frame from the first base. The data belong to a study of blood T cell repertoires in COVID-19 (TCRdb year 2020). About the investigation overall: Samples from collaborators originated in the United States, Italy and Spain and spanned both the acute and convalescent phases of COVID-19. The prospective study material was composed of cDNA or gDNA derived from T cells, B-cell-depleted T cells, or PBMCs. Subjects who had been exposed to COVID-19, were actively infected with it, or had recovered from it provided the deeply sampled blood TCRbeta repertoires that made up the dataset. The repertoires were made available in a free public database intended to serve as a resource for research on the immune response to SARS-CoV-2. The samples were drawn from two sources: the first 160 participants of the ongoing ImmuneRACE study, and about 1,300 subjects contributed by 6 global collaborators. Sample metadata almost always included a de-identified subject ID, COVID-19 status, age in years and sex. Where available, HLA class I and class II types were taken from metadata supplied by the sample provider and were not determined by assay-based typing.

What the study reported, not specific to this receptor: The amount of clinical and demographic metadata varied by source and participant and was provided uncurated.

TCRbeta CDR3 regions were amplified from genomic DNA by means of the immunoSEQ Assay, a bias-controlled multiplex PCR. The authors' analysis ran thus. The number of nucleated cells in each sample was estimated by amplification of reference gene primers within the assay. To quantify the absolute abundance of each unique TCRbeta CDR3 rearrangement, sequence reads were collapsed and filtered. For each sample, productive Simpson clonality was calculated as the square root of Simpson's diversity index across productive rearrangements. The table was pulled from immuneACCESS by TCRdb, which kept in-frame rearrangements only. Such tables lose some clones; where checked, under half of the loss comes from unresolved V genes, and the rest has no known cause. V and J calls and clone size are copied from that table; D and trimming were computed from the DNA. This sample lists roughly 200,000 clones; 75% to 90% were detected once. Over 0.95% of the sample is taken by the ten largest.

Enrolling through a virtual design, the prospective study's participants ranged in age from roughly 18 to 89 years and lived across roughly 24 United States geographic areas. To assign participants to cohorts, the prospective study relied on clinical history that participants themselves reported in a screening survey and a study questionnaire. Recovered participants in ImmuneRACE Cohort 3 were defined by two consecutive negative NP/OP PCR tests, clearance by a healthcare professional, or resolution of symptoms. In the prospective study, mobile phlebotomists collected whole blood, serum and a nasopharyngeal or oropharyngeal swab from each participant. Over a roughly two-month period, participants in the prospective study had the option of providing additional blood draws and questionnaires. Prospective study blood samples were shipped either frozen or at room temperature before DNA extraction.

The specimen sequenced was PBMCs or T cells enriched from blood (not recorded which). The chain joins TRBV14 to TRBJ2-3, with 7 central nucleotides matching TRBD1. The receptor was isolated from a man under 40 who had recovered from COVID-19. The sequence in DNA is TGTGCCAGCAGCCAAGAATCAGGGGGTATCAGCACAGATACGCAGTATTTT. Translated, it gives CASSQESGGISTDTQYF.